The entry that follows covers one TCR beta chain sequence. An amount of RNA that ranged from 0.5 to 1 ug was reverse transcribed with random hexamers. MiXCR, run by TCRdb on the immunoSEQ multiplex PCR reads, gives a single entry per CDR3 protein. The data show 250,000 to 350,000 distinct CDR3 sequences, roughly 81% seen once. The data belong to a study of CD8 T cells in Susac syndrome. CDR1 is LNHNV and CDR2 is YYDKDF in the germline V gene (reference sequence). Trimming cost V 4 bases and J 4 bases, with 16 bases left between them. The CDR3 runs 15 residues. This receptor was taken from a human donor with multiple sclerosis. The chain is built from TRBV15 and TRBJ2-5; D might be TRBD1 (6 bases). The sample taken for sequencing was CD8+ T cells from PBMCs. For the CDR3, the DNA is TGTGCCACCAGCATTGCTGGGACATCTGGAGAGACCCAGTACTTC. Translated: CATSIAGTSGETQYF.